The 20 T cell receptor beta chains below come from one sample, sequenced in a study of cytomegalovirus exposure and HLA in healthy donors. Both 60 Vbeta primers and 13 Jbeta primers went into the PCR. Using immunoSEQ multiplex PCR, the repertoire was profiled, and TCRdb retains in-frame clones only, with some absent. Its table records 120,000 to 150,000 clones. Specimen: PBMCs. These receptors originate from a man aged 40-50 years in good health and CMV-seronegative.

J is TRBJ2-3 and V is TRBV19; TRBD2 matches at 12 bases. The ends lost 3 bases at V and 5 bases at J; junction bases unmatched: 3. CDR3 length: 15 amino acids. CDR1 is LNHDA, CDR2 SQIVND, per germline (reference sequence). The CDR3 region has the DNA TGTGCCAGTAGTATCTCTAGCGGGGGGGAAGATACGCAGTATTTT. It codes for CASSISSGGEDTQYF.

The chain recombines TRBV7-2 with TRBJ1-6; 9 bases are a match to TRBD1. The CDR3 has 13 amino acids. J lost 18 bases, V lost 5 bases, and 11 bases had no gene match. In germline, CDR1 is SGHTA, CDR2 FQGNSA. The chain's CDR3 is CASSQSRTGEHHF. The CDR3 nucleotides read TGTGCCAGCAGCCAGAGTCGGACAGGGGAGCACCACTTT.

The rearrangement joins TRBV7-9 to TRBJ1-1, with unresolved D. Looked up from germline, CDR1 is SEHNR and CDR2 is FQNEAQ (reference sequence). The CDR3 loop spans 15 amino acids. V was pared by 3 bases and J by 1 base, with 12 bases between. CDR3 region: CASSFPGFRNTEAFF. The CDR3 DNA reads as TGTGCCAGCAGCTTCCCCGGGTTCCGGAACACTGAAGCTTTCTTT.

The chain employs TRBV28 and TRBJ2-7, with TRBD1 as a possible D gene (6 bases). The V end lost 7 bases, the J end lost 1 base, and 11 bases lay between the germline ends. CDR1 and CDR2 (germline): MDHEN, SYDVKM. The CDR3 sequence is 13 residues long. CDR3 protein: CASTRGKSYEQYF. The CDR3 DNA reads TGTGCCAGCACCAGGGGCAAGTCCTACGAGCAGTACTTC.

The chain has TRBV4-2 and TRBJ2-3; 11 bases are shared with TRBD1. Germline assignment: CDR1 LGHNA and CDR2 YNFKEQ. CDR3 length: 16 amino acids. V was pared by 0 bases and J by 6 bases, with 5 bases of the junction left unmatched. The CDR3 DNA reads as TGTGCCAGCAGCCAAGAGGGGGACAGGGGGTGGGATACGCAGTATTTT. It translates to CASSQEGDRGWDTQYF.

The chain recombines TRBV4-1 with TRBJ1-2; 7 nucleotides align to TRBD1. The CDR3 is made up of 14 amino acids. Germline-derived CDR1 and CDR2 are MGHRA and YSYEKL. Trimming cost V 1 base and J 6 bases; bases outside gene matches: 5. CDR3 DNA sequence: TGCGCCAGCAGCCAAGGTACAGGGGTAAATGGCTACACCTTC. Encoded protein: CASSQGTGVNGYTF.

The genes are TRBV7-6 and TRBJ1-1; 8 bases agree with TRBD1. Losses at the gene ends were 4 bases for V and 8 bases for J; bases not matched to a gene: 6. Looked up from germline, CDR1 is SGHVS and CDR2 is FNYEAQ. This CDR3 spans 13 amino acids. The chain's CDR3 is CASSSFGQGEAFF. CDR3 in DNA: TGTGCCAGCAGCTCCTTTGGACAGGGCGAAGCTTTCTTT.

The chain joins TRBV6-1 to TRBJ1-2; D uncertain. The CDR3 is 14 amino acids. Per the germline V gene, CDR1 is MNHNS and CDR2 is SASEGT. Trimming shortened V by 1 base and J by 2 bases, and 8 bases separated the two germline ends. In nucleotides, the CDR3 is TGTGCCAGCAGTGAAGGGGTACAGAACTATGGCTACACCTTC. Translated, it gives CASSEGVQNYGYTF.

J is TRBJ1-2 and V is TRBV18; TRBD1 matches 7 bases. Germline CDR1 KGHSH, CDR2 LQKENI. J was trimmed by 4 bases and V by 3 bases; bases with no gene match: 11. There are 16 residues in the CDR3. The CDR3, as DNA: TGTGCCAGCTCACCCACCGGTTTTGGGACAGTCTATGGCTACACCTTC. Amino acid sequence: CASSPTGFGTVYGYTF.

The rearrangement joins TRBV11-2 to TRBJ2-1, with 13 bases identical to TRBD2. The V gene end was trimmed by 5 bases and the J gene end by 6 bases; junction bases not matched to a gene: 4. Germline CDR1 and CDR2: SGHAT and FQNNGV. The CDR3 loop spans 15 amino acids. The CDR3 is CASSTLAGGLNEQFF. CDR3 nucleotide sequence: TGTGCCAGCAGCACACTAGCGGGGGGGCTCAATGAGCAGTTCTTC.

J is TRBJ1-2 and V is TRBV11-2; D perhaps matches TRBD1 (5 bases). Between the trimmed V and J ends, which lost 8 bases and 3 bases, there was a span of 22 bases. Germline V gene lookup returns CDR1 SGHAT and CDR2 FQNNGV. The CDR3 contains 16 residues. CDR3 sequence (DNA): TGTGCCAGCTTTCTTATAGGTCAGGGCAACCACTATGGCTACACCTTC. Its translation is CASFLIGQGNHYGYTF.

V gene TRBV29-1 combines with J gene TRBJ2-7; the match to TRBD2 covers 9 bases. CDR1 SQVTM and CDR2 ANQGSEA come from the germline V gene. The CDR3 length is 12 residues. V was pared by 3 bases and J by 6 bases, with 3 bases of the junction left unmatched. CDR3 in amino acids: CSVDGGGGEQYF. In nucleotides, the CDR3 is TGCAGCGTTGATGGCGGGGGGGGCGAGCAGTACTTC.

The genes are TRBV27 and TRBJ2-2, with D tentatively TRBD2 (5 bases). The CDR3 consists of 16 residues. The ends were cut back, 8 bases at V and 0 bases at J, with 16 bases in the middle. Per the germline V gene, CDR1 is MNHEY and CDR2 is SMNVEV (reference sequence). In DNA, the CDR3 is TGTGCCAGCCGGGATCGGGCAAGCCCGAACACCGGGGAGCTGTTTTTT. It specifies CASRDRASPNTGELFF.

This rearrangement joins TRBV19 to TRBJ1-6; 10 positions match TRBD1. The CDR3 totals 16 residues. Germline CDR1 LNHDA, CDR2 SQIVND (reference sequence). V trimming: 3 bases; J trimming: 4 bases; junction bases outside the gene matches: 3. The CDR3, as DNA: TGTGCCAGTAGTATTCAGGGACAGGGGTATAATTCACCCCTCCACTTT. Translation gives CASSIQGQGYNSPLHF. The entire variable domain, with the rest obtained from reference TRBV19 and TRBJ1-6, is as follows: DGGITQSPKYLFRKEGQNVTLSCEQNLNHDAMYWYRQDPGQGLRLIYYSQIVNDFQKGDIAEGYSVSREKKESFPLTVTSAQKNPTAFYLCASSIQGQGYNSPLHFGNGTRLTVT.

The chain links TRBV11-2 to TRBJ2-7, with 7 bases identical to TRBD2. With 4 bases clipped from V and 4 bases from J, the junction kept 7 bases outside the gene matches. Germline-derived CDR1 and CDR2 are SGHAT and FQNNGV. The CDR3 consists of 14 residues. The CDR3 reads CASSSFGGEYEQYF. CDR3 in DNA: TGTGCCAGCAGCTCCTTTGGGGGGGAGTACGAGCAGTACTTC.

The chain joins TRBV5-1 to TRBJ2-7, with 7 bases matching TRBD1. Unmatched junction bases numbered 5, after V lost 0 bases and J lost 2 bases. There are 15 residues in the CDR3. Germline CDR1 is SGHRS and CDR2 is YFSETQ. CDR3 sequence reads: CASSLGYRGPYEQYF. Written as DNA, the CDR3 is TGCGCCAGCAGCTTGGGTTACAGGGGCCCCTACGAGCAGTACTTC.

The CDR3 loop is CASGRVAKNIQYF. CDR3 bases: TGTGCCAGCGGGAGGGTAGCCAAAAACATTCAGTACTTC. The rearrangement joins TRBV2 to TRBJ2-4, with TRBD2 identical over 7 bases. CDR1 is SNHLY, CDR2 FYNNEI, per germline. J gave up 0 bases and V 8 bases, and 1 base lay outside the gene matches. This CDR3 has 13 amino acids.

This chain joins TRBV7-9 and TRBJ2-2, with 8 bases aligning to TRBD1. Trimming removed 2 bases from V and 4 bases from J; junction bases left unmatched: 3. From germline, CDR1 is SEHNR and CDR2 FQNEAQ (reference sequence). This CDR3 comprises 15 residues. In DNA form, the CDR3 reads TGTGCCAGCAGCTTACAGGGGGCGGGCACCGGGGAGCTGTTTTTT. This codes for CASSLQGAGTGELFF. Combining the CDR3 with reference TRBV7-9 and TRBJ2-2 gives the whole variable domain DTGVSQNPRHKITKRGQNVTFRCDPISEHNRLYWYRQTLGQGPEFLTYFQNEAQLEKSRLLSDRFSAERPKGSFSTLEIQRTEQGDSAMYLCASSLQGAGTGELFFGEGSRLTVL.

The V gene is TRBV6-5, the J gene TRBJ2-3, with D possibly TRBD2 on 5 matching bases. CDR1 is MNHEY, CDR2 SVGAGI, per germline. This CDR3 has 12 amino acids. The V end was cut by 9 bases, the J end by 13 bases, with 20 bases between. Written as DNA, the CDR3 is TGTGCCAGTAGGGAGTCCTTCATGTCGGAGTATTTT. Its translation: CASRESFMSEYF.

The chain carries TRBV5-5 and TRBJ1-6, with a possible D match to TRBD1 (6 bases). The CDR3 consists of 15 residues. CDR1 is SGHKS and CDR2 is YYEKEE in the germline V gene (reference sequence). V lost 3 bases and J 5 bases, leaving 12 bases between the germline ends. The CDR3 is CASSSLQGDNSPLHF. CDR3 DNA: TGTGCCAGCAGCTCACTACAGGGAGATAATTCACCCCTCCACTTT. The full variable domain, in which reference TRBV5-5 and TRBJ1-6 provide the parts outside the CDR3, is DAGVTQSPTHLIKTRGQQVTLRCSPISGHKSVSWYQQVLGQGPQFIFQYYEKEERGRGNFPDRFSARQFPNYSSELNVNALLLGDSALYLCASSSLQGDNSPLHFGNGTRLTVT.